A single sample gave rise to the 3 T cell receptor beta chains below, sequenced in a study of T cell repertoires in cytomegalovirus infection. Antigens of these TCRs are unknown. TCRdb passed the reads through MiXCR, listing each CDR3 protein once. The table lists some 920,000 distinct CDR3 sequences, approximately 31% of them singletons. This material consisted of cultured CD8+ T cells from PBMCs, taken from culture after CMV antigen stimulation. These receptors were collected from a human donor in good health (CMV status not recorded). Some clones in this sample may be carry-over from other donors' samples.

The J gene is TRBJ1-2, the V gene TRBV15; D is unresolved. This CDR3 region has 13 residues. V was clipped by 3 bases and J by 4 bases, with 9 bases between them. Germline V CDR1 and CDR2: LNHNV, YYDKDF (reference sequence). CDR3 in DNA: TGTGCCACCAGCAGCTCACAGCTCTATGGCTACACCTTC. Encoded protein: CATSSSQLYGYTF.

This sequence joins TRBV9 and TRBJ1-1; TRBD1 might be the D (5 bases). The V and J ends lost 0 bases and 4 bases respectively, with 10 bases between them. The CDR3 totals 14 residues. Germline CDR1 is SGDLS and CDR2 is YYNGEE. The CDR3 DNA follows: TGTGCCAGCAGCGTAGTTGAGGGGAGCACTGAAGCTTTCTTT. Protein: CASSVVEGSTEAFF.

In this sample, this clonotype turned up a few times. The CDR3 sequence is CASGPLTGTGAFYEQYV. The CDR3 nucleotides are TGTGCTAGTGGCCCCTTGACGGGGACAGGAGCCTTCTACGAGCAGTACGTC. The chain uses TRBV12-5 and TRBJ2-7; 8 bases agree with TRBD1. Germline V CDR1 and CDR2: LGHNT, FRNRAP. The junction had 16 bases not matched to a gene; V was cut back by 6 bases and J by 3 bases. This CDR3 has 17 amino acids.